The 3 T cell receptor beta chains below come from one sample, sequenced in a study of blood T cell repertoires in COVID-19. The data were produced by immunoSEQ multiplex PCR, yet TCRdb's version contains in-frame clones alone and is incomplete. The profile shows 50,000 or so clones, more than 70% of them singletons. The sample taken for sequencing was peripheral blood. Receptor source: a woman aged 55-70 years with acute or convalescent COVID-19.

CDR3: CASSMLTGDGYTF. The CDR3 DNA is TGTGCCAGTAGTATGCTGACAGGGGATGGCTACACCTTC. The gene calls are TRBV19 and TRBJ1-2; 8 nucleotides align to TRBD1. The V gene end was trimmed by 3 bases and the J gene end by 6 bases; junction bases not matched to a gene: 3. The CDR3 has 13 residues. Germline assignment: CDR1 LNHDA and CDR2 SQIVND (reference sequence).

The chain recombines TRBV4-2 with TRBJ2-2; TRBD2 might be the D (5 bases). Germline V lookup: CDR1 LGHNA, CDR2 YNFKEQ. The V and J ends lost 4 bases and 0 bases respectively, with 12 bases between them. This CDR3 region has 16 residues. The CDR3 sequence is CASSPGGFANTGELFF. Written as DNA, the CDR3 is TGTGCCAGCAGCCCGGGCGGGTTCGCGAACACCGGGGAGCTGTTTTTT.

V usage is TRBV15 and J usage is TRBJ2-7, with 8 nucleotides matching TRBD1. V gave up 0 bases and J gave up 4 bases; unmatched junction bases: 2. The CDR3 is 14 amino acids. Germline V CDR1 and CDR2: LNHNV, YYDKDF (reference sequence). The CDR3 loop is CATSRETGGYEQYF. CDR3 bases: TGTGCCACCAGCAGAGAAACAGGGGGATACGAGCAGTACTTC.